This section outlines one T cell receptor (beta chain) sequence together with its context. The antigen is unknown. The assay was immunoSEQ multiplex PCR, and TCRdb's table has in-frame clones only and misses some. The data show more than 150,000 clones, approximately 95% seen once. Trimming removed 6 bases from V and 8 bases from J, with 14 bases in between. The germline V gene encodes CDR1 SGHAT and CDR2 FQNNGV. This CDR3 is built from 13 residues. A CD45RA+ naive subset and a CD45RA-negative memory subset were split from CD4+ cells. These data belong to a study of shared clonotypes between healthy human individuals. Study outcomes and limitations: Naive subsets usually exceeded memory subsets in estimated richness.

This chain uses TRBV11-2 with TRBJ2-1; TRBD1 might be the D (5 bases). The source of this sequence is a woman aged 25-40 years in good health. Material for sequencing was naive CD4+ T cells sorted from blood. Subset of the sample: CD45RA+ positively selected. CDR3 residues: CASRNPGIDEQFF. The CDR3 region has the DNA TGTGCCAGCAGAAACCCAGGGATTGATGAGCAGTTCTTC.